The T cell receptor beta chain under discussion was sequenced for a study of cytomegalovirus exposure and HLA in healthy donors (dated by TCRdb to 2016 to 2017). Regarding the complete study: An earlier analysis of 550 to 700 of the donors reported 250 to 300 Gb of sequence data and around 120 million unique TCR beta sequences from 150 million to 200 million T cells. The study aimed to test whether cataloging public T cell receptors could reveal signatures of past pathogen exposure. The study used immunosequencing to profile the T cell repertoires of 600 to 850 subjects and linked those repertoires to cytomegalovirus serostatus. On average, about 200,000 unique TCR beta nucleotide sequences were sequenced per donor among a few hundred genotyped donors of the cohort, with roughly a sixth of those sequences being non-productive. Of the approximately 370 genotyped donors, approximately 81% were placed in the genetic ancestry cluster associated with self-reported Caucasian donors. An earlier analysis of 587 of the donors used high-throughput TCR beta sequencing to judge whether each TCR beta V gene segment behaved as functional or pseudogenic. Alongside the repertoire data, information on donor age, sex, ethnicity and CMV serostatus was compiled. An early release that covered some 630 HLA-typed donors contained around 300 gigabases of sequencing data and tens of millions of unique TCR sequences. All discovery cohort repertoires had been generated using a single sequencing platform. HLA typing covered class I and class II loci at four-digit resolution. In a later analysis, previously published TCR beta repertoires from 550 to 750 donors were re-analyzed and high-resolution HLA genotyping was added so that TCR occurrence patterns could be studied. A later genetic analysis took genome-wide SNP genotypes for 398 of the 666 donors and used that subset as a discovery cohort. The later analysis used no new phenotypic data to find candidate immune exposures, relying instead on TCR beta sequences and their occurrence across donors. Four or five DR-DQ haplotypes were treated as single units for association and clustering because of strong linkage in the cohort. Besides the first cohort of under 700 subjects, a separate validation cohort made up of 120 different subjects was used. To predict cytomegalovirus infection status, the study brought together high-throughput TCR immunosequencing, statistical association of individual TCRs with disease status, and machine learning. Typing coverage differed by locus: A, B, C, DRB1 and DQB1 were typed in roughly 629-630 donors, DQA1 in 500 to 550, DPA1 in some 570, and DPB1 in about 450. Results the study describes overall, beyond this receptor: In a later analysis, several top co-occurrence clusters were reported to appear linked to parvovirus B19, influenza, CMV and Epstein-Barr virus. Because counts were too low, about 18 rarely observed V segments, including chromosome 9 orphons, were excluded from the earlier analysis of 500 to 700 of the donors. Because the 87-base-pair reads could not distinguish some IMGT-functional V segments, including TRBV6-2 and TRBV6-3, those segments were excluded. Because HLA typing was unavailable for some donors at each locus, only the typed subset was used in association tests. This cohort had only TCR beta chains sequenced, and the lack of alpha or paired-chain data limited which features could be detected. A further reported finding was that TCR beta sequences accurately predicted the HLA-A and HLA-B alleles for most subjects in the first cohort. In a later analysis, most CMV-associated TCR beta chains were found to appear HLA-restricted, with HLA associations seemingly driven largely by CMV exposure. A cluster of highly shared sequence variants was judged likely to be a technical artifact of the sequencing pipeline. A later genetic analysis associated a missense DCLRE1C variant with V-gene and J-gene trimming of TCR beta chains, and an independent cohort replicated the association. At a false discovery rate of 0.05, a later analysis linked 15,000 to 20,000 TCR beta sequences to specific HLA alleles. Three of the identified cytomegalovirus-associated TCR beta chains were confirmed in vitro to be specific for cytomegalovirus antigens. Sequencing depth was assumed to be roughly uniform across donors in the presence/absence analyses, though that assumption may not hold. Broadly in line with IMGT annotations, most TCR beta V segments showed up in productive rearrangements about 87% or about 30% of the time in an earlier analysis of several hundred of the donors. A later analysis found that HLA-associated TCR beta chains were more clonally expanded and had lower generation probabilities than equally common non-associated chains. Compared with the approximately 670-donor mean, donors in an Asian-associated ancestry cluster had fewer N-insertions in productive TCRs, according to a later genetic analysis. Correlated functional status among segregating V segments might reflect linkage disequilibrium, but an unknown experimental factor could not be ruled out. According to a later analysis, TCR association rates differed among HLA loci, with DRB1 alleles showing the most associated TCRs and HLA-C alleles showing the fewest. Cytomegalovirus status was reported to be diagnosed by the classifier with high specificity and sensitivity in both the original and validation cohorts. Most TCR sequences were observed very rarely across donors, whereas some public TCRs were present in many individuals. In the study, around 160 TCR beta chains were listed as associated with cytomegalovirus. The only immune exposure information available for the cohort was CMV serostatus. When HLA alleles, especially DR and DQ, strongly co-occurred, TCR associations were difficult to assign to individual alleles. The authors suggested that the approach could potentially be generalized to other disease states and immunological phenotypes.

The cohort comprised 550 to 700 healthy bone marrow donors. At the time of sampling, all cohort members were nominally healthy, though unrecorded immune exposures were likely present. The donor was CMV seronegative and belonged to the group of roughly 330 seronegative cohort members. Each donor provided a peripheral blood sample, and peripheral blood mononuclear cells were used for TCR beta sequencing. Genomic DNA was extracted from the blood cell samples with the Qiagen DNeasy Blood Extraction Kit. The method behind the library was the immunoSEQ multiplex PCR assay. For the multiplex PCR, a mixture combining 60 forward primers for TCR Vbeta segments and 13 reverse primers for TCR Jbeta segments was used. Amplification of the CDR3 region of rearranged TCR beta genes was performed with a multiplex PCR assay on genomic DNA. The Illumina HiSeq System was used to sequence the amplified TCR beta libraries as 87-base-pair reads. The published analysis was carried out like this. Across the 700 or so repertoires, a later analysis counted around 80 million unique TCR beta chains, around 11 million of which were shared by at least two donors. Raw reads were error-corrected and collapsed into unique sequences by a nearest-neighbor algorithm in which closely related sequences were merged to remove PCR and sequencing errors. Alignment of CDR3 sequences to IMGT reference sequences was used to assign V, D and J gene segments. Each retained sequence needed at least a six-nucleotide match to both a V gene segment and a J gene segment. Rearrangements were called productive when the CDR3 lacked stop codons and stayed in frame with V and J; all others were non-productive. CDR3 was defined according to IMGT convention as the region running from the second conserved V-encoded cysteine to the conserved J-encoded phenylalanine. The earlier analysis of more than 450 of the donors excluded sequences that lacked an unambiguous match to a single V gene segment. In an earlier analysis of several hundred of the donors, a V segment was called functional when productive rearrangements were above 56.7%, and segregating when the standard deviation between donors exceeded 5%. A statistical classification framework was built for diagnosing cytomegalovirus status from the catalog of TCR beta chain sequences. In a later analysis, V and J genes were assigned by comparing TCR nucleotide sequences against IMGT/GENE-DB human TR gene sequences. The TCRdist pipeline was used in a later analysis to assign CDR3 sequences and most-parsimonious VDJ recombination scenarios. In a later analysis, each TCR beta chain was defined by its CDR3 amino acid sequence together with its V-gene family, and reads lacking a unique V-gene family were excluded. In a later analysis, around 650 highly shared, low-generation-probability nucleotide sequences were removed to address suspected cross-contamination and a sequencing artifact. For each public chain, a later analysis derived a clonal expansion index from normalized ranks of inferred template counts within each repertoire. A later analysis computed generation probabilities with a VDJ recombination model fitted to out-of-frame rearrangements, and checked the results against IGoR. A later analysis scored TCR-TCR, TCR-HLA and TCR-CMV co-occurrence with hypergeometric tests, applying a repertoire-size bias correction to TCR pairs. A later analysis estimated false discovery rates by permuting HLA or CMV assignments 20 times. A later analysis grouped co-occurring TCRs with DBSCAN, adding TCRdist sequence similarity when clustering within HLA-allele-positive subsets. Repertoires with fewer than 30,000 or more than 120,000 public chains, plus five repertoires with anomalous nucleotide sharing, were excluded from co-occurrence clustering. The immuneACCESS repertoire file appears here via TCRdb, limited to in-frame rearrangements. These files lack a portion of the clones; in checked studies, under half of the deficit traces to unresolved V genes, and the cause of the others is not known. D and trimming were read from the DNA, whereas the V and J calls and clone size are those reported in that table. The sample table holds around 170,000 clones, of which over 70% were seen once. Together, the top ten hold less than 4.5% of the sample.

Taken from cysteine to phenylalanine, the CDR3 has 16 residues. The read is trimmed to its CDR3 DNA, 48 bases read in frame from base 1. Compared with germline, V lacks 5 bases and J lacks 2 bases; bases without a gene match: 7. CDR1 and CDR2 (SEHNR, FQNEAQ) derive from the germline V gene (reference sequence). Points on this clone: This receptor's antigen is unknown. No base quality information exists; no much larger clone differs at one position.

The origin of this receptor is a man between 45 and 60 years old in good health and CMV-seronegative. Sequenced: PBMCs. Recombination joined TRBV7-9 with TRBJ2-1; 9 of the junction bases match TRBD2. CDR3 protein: CASSRGTSRTYNEQFF. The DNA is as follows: TGTGCCAGCAGCCGGGGGACTAGCCGTACCTACAATGAGCAGTTCTTC. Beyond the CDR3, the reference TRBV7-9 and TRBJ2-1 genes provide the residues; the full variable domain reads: DTGVSQNPRHKITKRGQNVTFRCDPISEHNRLYWYRQTLGQGPEFLTYFQNEAQLEKSRLLSDRFSAERPKGSFSTLEIQRTEQGDSAMYLCASSRGTSRTYNEQFFGPGTRLTVL.